Listed below are T cell receptor beta chains from one sample, sequenced in a study of T cell responses to AZD1222 COVID-19 vaccine. Measured with immunoSEQ multiplex PCR; TCRdb has only the in-frame clones, and not every one. Here the sample spans about 97,000 clones, 90% being singletons. The starting material was peripheral blood, obtained on day 0 of AZD1222 vaccination. The receptors here all came from an adult in good health. CDR3s include the opening cysteine and the closing phenylalanine or tryptophan. The size field is filled for only some rows; it gives once, few, many or a size class.

clone_size v_call cdr3_aa
- TRBV20-1 CSASVVERVWGSYNEQFF
- TRBV5-8 CASSRNTGPRQPQHF
- TRBV7-3 CASSLNSAGGFDEQFF
many TRBV6-5 CASSPPGRNGYTF
- TRBV5-1 CASSPSTRNTEAFF
- TRBV18 CASSPRGQAGNTEAFF
- TRBV27 CASSPGTGGFQPQHF
- TRBV25-1 CASSYTSYGYTF
- TRBV7-9 CASSLAGTYEQYF
- TRBV7-9 CASSFVDPTPYGYTF
- TRBV18 CASSVLRNTEAFF
- TRBV9 CASSVGSRGTSEAFF
- TRBV28 CASDKMNTEAFF
once TRBV28 CASSLRGIYNEQFF
- TRBV19 CASSRGQELVRDWAFF
- TRBV5-6 CASSSRGGNTIYF
- TRBV28 CASTPGQINYGYTF
- TRBV7-9 CASSSTWTPGRNTIYF
- TRBV7-8 CASGGSGGTDTQYF
- TRBV2 CASSEENGEGGGYTF
- TRBV9 CASSGLRDRETMGYGYTF
- TRBV28 CASSLLRRGGGEQFF
- TRBV20-1 CSASSSSPKGSNQPQHF
- TRBV6-5 CASSYSSGGREKLFF
- TRBV18 CASSHPDFPYEQYF